This entry lists 26 T cell receptor beta chains sequenced from one sample in a study of cytotoxic CD8 clonotypes in ibrutinib-treated CLL. The table came from immunoSEQ multiplex PCR; TCRdb's copy has only in-frame clones and leaves some out. The data hold 140,000 to 150,000 clones, with about 78% observed a single time. The material was PBMCs, obtained after 24 months of ibrutinib treatment. The origin of the receptors is a human donor with chronic lymphocytic leukemia.

The CDR3 DNA is TGTGCCAGCAGCTCCGCTAGCGGACGGCGGGATACGCAGTATTTT. Protein sequence: CASSSASGRRDTQYF. This rearrangement joins TRBV7-2 to TRBJ2-3; 7 bases agree with TRBD2. Germline V lookup: CDR1 SGHTA, CDR2 FQGNSA. The V gene end was trimmed by 4 bases and the J gene end by 6 bases; junction bases not matched to a gene: 10. The CDR3 is 15 amino acids.

The rearrangement joins TRBV15 to TRBJ1-6; TRBD1 aligns across 10 bases. Unmatched junction bases numbered 4, after V lost 0 bases and J lost 5 bases. The germline CDR1 and CDR2 sequences are LNHNV and YYDKDF (reference sequence). The CDR3 is 17 amino acids. The CDR3 DNA follows: TGTGCCACCAGCAGAGAAGAGGGGACAGGGGATAATTCACCCCTCCACTTT. It yields the protein CATSREEGTGDNSPLHF. Full variable domain (rest looked up from reference TRBV15 and TRBJ1-6): DAMVIQNPRYQVTQFGKPVTLSCSQTLNHNVMYWYQQKSSQAPKLLFHYYDKDFNNEADTPDNFQSRRPNTSFCFLDIRSPGLGDTAMYLCATSREEGTGDNSPLHFGNGTRLTVT.

The chain carries TRBV19 and TRBJ1-5; possibly TRBD1 for D (5 bases). The CDR3 runs 14 residues. V was clipped by 4 bases and J by 5 bases, with 12 bases between them. Germline CDR1 is LNHDA and CDR2 is SQIVND (reference sequence). In DNA form, the CDR3 reads TGTGCCAGTAGTAGCCAGGGTCGGCATCAGCCCCAGCATTTT. Protein product: CASSSQGRHQPQHF.

This clone has just one count. This rearrangement joins TRBV7-3 to TRBJ1-2; TRBD1 aligns across 8 bases. The CDR3 contains 13 residues. J lost 8 bases, V lost 5 bases, and 7 bases had no gene match. Germline V lookup: CDR1 SGHTA, CDR2 FQGTGA. The CDR3 is CASSPRQGSGYTF. The CDR3 DNA reads TGTGCCAGCAGCCCACGACAGGGGTCGGGCTACACCTTC.

The chain combines TRBV5-4 with TRBJ2-5; a weak D match, TRBD2 (6 bases). V dropped 4 bases and J dropped 5 bases, with 18 bases sitting between them. This CDR3 contains 15 residues. The germline CDR1 and CDR2 sequences are SGHNT and YYREEE (reference sequence). The chain's CDR3 is CASSDTRGIGETQYF. The DNA of the CDR3 is TGTGCCAGCAGCGACACCCGGGGGATTGGGGAGACCCAGTACTTC.

The genes are TRBV4-3 and TRBJ2-5; D uncertain. In germline, CDR1 is LGHNA, CDR2 YSLEER. V gave up 1 base and J gave up 2 bases, with 11 bases separating them. The CDR3 totals 15 residues. CDR3 in amino acids: CASSQGATEQETQYF. In nucleotides, the CDR3 is TGCGCCAGCAGCCAAGGAGCGACCGAGCAAGAGACCCAGTACTTC.

In this sample, this clone turned up once. The chain links TRBV4-3 to TRBJ2-1; TRBD2 matches at 10 bases. After removal of 0 bases from V and 10 bases from J, the junction contained 3 bases not matched to a gene. Germline CDR1 and CDR2: LGHNA and YSLEER. This CDR3 has 14 amino acids. This chain's CDR3 is CASSQDEAGGEQFF. Here the CDR3 DNA reads TGCGCCAGCAGCCAAGATGAAGCGGGAGGGGAGCAGTTCTTC.

The chain couples TRBV7-2 to TRBJ1-5; a possible D gene is TRBD1 (6 bases). Trimming left V 5 bases short and J 5 bases short, with 13 bases between. The germline CDR1 and CDR2 sequences are SGHTA and FQGNSA. The CDR3 extends over 14 amino acids. CDR3 nucleotides: TGTGCCAGCAGCCAGGACCCAGGGGATCAGCCCCAGCATTTT. Its translation: CASSQDPGDQPQHF.

The rearrangement links TRBV5-1 to TRBJ1-1; TRBD1 aligns across 12 bases. The CDR3 is 15 amino acids. CDR1 is SGHRS and CDR2 is YFSETQ in the germline V gene. V dropped 4 bases and J dropped 3; count of bases not matched to a gene: 4. The CDR3 sequence is CASSAGQGAYTEAFF. CDR3 DNA: TGCGCCAGCAGCGCGGGACAGGGGGCTTACACTGAAGCTTTCTTT.

The chain uses TRBV6-5 and TRBJ2-7; D might be TRBD2 (7 bases). V was clipped by 6 bases and J by 6 bases, with 15 bases between them. The CDR3 sequence is 13 residues long. The germline V gene has CDR1 MNHEY and CDR2 SVGAGI. CDR3 nucleotide sequence: TGTGCCAGCAGCCCGACCGGGGGGCGCGAGCAGTACTTC. As protein: CASSPTGGREQYF.

The chain carries TRBV4-3 and TRBJ2-5; TRBD2 agrees at 11 bases. Per the germline V gene, CDR1 is LGHNA and CDR2 is YSLEER. J was trimmed by 5 bases and V by 0 bases; bases with no gene match: 8. The CDR3 is made up of 17 amino acids. This chain's CDR3 is CASSQDLRASGGETQYF. DNA of the CDR3: TGCGCCAGCAGCCAAGATCTGCGCGCTAGCGGGGGGGAGACCCAGTACTTC.

The rearrangement uses TRBV7-6 and TRBJ2-1; D is undetermined. Per the germline V gene, CDR1 is SGHVS and CDR2 is FNYEAQ. Trimming cost V 4 bases and J 8 bases, with 9 bases left between them. The CDR3 covers 12 residues. The CDR3 nucleotides read TGTGCCAGCAGCTGGGCTGTCGATGAGCAGTTCTTC. Its protein is CASSWAVDEQFF.

The chain couples TRBV7-6 to TRBJ2-5, with 15 bases aligning to TRBD2. The junction had 2 bases not matched to a gene; V was cut back by 4 bases and J by 5 bases. The CDR3 extends over 15 amino acids. Per the germline V gene, CDR1 is SGHVS and CDR2 is FNYEAQ. CDR3: CASSSGLAGGETQYF. The CDR3 DNA sequence: TGTGCCAGCAGCTCAGGACTAGCGGGAGGGGAGACCCAGTACTTC.

The chain combines TRBV28 with TRBJ1-3, with a weak D call TRBD1 (5 bases). V lost 3 bases, J lost 1 base, and 10 bases lay in between. CDR1 and CDR2 (germline): MDHEN, SYDVKM. The CDR3 is 15 residues long. The CDR3 DNA follows: TGTGCCAGCAGTTTGGGGGGGGTATCTGGAAACACCATATATTTT. Protein sequence: CASSLGGVSGNTIYF.

This chain uses TRBV5-4 with TRBJ2-1, with 8 nucleotides matching TRBD2. This CDR3 has 12 amino acids. The trim removed 6 bases at V and 9 bases at J, leaving 5 bases unmatched. Germline V gene sequence: CDR1 SGHNT, CDR2 YYREEE (reference sequence). In nucleotides, the CDR3 is TGTGCCAGCACCGCCGGGGGGGGTGAGCAGTTCTTC. Amino acids: CASTAGGGEQFF. The variable domain in full, completed from reference TRBV5-4 and TRBJ2-1, reads ETGVTQSPTHLIKTRGQQVTLRCSSQSGHNTVSWYQQALGQGPQFIFQYYREEENGRGNFPPRFSGLQFPNYSSELNVNALELDDSALYLCASTAGGGEQFFGPGTRLTVL.

The V and J genes are TRBV11-2 and TRBJ2-1; D is perhaps TRBD2 (6 bases). Trimming pared 5 bases from V and 1 base from J, leaving 15 bases between. This CDR3 region has 16 residues. The germline V gene encodes CDR1 SGHAT and CDR2 FQNNGV. This chain's CDR3 is CASSPNGGRSYNEQFF. The CDR3 bases are TGTGCCAGCAGCCCCAATGGGGGGAGATCCTACAATGAGCAGTTCTTC.

A single count supports this clone. The J gene is TRBJ1-1, the V gene TRBV19; TRBD1 matches 8 bases. The CDR3 consists of 16 residues. Trimming at V came to 7 bases and at J to 4 bases, leaving 14 bases not matched to a gene. CDR1 and CDR2 (germline): LNHDA, SQIVND (reference sequence). The CDR3 nucleotides are TGTGCCAGTACCGATCCTTCGGACAGGGCTGGCACTGAAGCTTTCTTT. Translation: CASTDPSDRAGTEAFF. Complete variable domain (other parts from reference TRBV19 and TRBJ1-1): DGGITQSPKYLFRKEGQNVTLSCEQNLNHDAMYWYRQDPGQGLRLIYYSQIVNDFQKGDIAEGYSVSREKKESFPLTVTSAQKNPTAFYLCASTDPSDRAGTEAFFGQGTRLTVV.

V and J are TRBV5-1 and TRBJ2-7, with D perhaps matching TRBD2 (6 bases). Germline V CDR1 and CDR2: SGHRS, YFSETQ. This CDR3 is 14 amino acids long. V dropped 0 bases and J dropped 0 bases, with 7 bases sitting between them. The CDR3 DNA reads as TGCGCCAGCAGCTTGGACGGGAGCTCCTACGAGCAGTACTTC. Its translation: CASSLDGSSYEQYF.

The chain recombines TRBV16 with TRBJ2-3; possible D gene TRBD2, 6 bases. This CDR3 has 16 residues. CDR1 and CDR2 (germline): KGHSY, FQNENV. The ends were cut back, 4 bases at V and 2 bases at J, with 16 bases in the middle. The CDR3 DNA reads as TGTGCCAGCAGCCCCCCGGCGGGGATAGACACAGATACGCAGTATTTT. Its protein is CASSPPAGIDTDTQYF.

The chain joins TRBV6-5 to TRBJ1-2; the D is unclear. V gave up 0 bases and J gave up 8 bases, with 13 bases separating them. The CDR3 extends over 14 amino acids. The V gene's germline CDR1 is MNHEY and CDR2 SVGAGI. The CDR3 nucleotides are TGTGCCAGCAGTTACTCGGAGGGAGGCCGGGGCTACACCTTC. Protein: CASSYSEGGRGYTF.

The rearrangement uses TRBV5-6 and TRBJ2-3, with D unresolved. The CDR3 sequence is 15 residues long. The germline V gene encodes CDR1 SGHDT and CDR2 YYEEEE. Trimming took off 7 bases at V and 2 bases at J, with 17 bases between the two ends. CDR3 bases: TGTGCCAGCGGCCCCCTAGGGTCCGCCACAGATACGCAGTATTTT. Encoded protein: CASGPLGSATDTQYF.

The chain recombines TRBV27 with TRBJ2-7; the match to TRBD1 covers 10 bases. The CDR3 is 15 amino acids. The trim removed 5 bases at V and 2 bases at J, leaving 6 bases unmatched. In germline, CDR1 is MNHEY, CDR2 SMNVEV (reference sequence). CDR3 nucleotides: TGTGCCAGCAGTCCCGGGACAGGGGTTACCTACGAGCAGTACTTC. It codes for CASSPGTGVTYEQYF.

This chain uses TRBV4-2 with TRBJ2-5; TRBD1 or TRBD2 may be the D gene (5 bases each). The CDR3 contains 14 residues. Trimming removed 4 bases at V and 1 base at J, with 10 bases between. Germline CDR1 LGHNA, CDR2 YNFKEQ. As DNA, the CDR3 is TGTGCCAGCAGCCGCGTCGGGACCCAAGAGACCCAGTACTTC. Translated: CASSRVGTQETQYF.

The CDR3 spells CASSPHVGWGDRGRYNSPLHF. CDR3 coding DNA: TGTGCCAGCAGCCCCCATGTGGGGTGGGGGGACAGGGGGAGGTACAATTCACCCCTCCACTTT. The chain joins TRBV9 to TRBJ1-6; 11 nucleotides align to TRBD1. The J segment lost 7 bases and the V segment lost 4 bases, leaving 22 bases of the junction unmatched. There are 21 residues in the CDR3. The germline CDR1 and CDR2 sequences are SGDLS and YYNGEE.

The J gene is TRBJ1-2, the V gene TRBV6-5; unclear D gene. The CDR3 extends over 13 amino acids. Looked up from germline, CDR1 is MNHEY and CDR2 is SVGAGI. The germline V and J ends were trimmed by 0 bases and 7 bases, with 9 bases remaining between them. The CDR3 DNA sequence: TGTGCCAGCAGTTACTCCGGGGTCGGTGGCTACACCTTC. Protein product: CASSYSGVGGYTF.

The chain carries TRBV7-6 and TRBJ2-7; 11 bases are shared with TRBD2. CDR1 SGHVS and CDR2 FNYEAQ come from the germline V gene. The ends lost 1 base at V and 0 bases at J; junction bases unmatched: 14. The length of the CDR3 is 20 residues. CDR3 nucleotides: TGTGCCAGCAGCTTAGTCCCACTAGCGGGAGCCCTTAGAGGCTCCTACGAGCAGTACTTC. This encodes CASSLVPLAGALRGSYEQYF.